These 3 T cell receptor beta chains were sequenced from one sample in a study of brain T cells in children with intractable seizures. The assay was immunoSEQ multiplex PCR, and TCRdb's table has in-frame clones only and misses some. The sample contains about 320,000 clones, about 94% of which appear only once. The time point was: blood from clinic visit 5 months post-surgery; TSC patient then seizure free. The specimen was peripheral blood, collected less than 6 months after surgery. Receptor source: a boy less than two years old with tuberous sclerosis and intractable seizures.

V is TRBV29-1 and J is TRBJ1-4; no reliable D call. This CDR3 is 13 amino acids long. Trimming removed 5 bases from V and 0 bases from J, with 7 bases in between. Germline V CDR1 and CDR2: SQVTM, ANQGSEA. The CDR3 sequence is CSVRRSTNEKLFF. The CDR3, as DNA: TGCAGCGTTAGGAGATCAACTAATGAAAAACTGTTTTTT.

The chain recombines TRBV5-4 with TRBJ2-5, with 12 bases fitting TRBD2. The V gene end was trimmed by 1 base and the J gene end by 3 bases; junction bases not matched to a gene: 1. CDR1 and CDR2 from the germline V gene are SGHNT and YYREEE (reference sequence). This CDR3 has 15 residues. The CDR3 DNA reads TGTGCCAGCAGCTTGCTAGCGGGGGGGAAAGAGACCCAGTACTTC. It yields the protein CASSLLAGGKETQYF.

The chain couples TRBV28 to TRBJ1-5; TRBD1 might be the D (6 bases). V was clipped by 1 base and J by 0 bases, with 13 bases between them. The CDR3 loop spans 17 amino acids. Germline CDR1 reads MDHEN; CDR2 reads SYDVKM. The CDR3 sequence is CASSLLGGRVSNQPQHF. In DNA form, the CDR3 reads TGTGCCAGCAGTTTATTAGGGGGACGGGTTAGCAATCAGCCCCAGCATTTT. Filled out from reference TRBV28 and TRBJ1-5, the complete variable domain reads DVKVTQSSRYLVKRTGEKVFLECVQDMDHENMFWYRQDPGLGLRLIYFSYDVKMKEKGDIPEGYSVSREKKERFSLILESASTNQTSMYLCASSLLGGRVSNQPQHFGDGTRLSIL.